This T cell receptor (beta chain) is from a study of CD8 T cells in Susac syndrome. The CDR3 extends over 13 amino acids. Germline assignment: CDR1 MDHEN and CDR2 SYDVKM. The ends were cut back, 2 bases at V and 3 bases at J, with 5 bases in the middle. As controls, healthy donors matched for age and sex were used. TEMRA cells were FACS-enriched, while CD8+ and CD4+ T cells were negatively isolated. Reverse transcription of about 0.5 to 1 ug RNA used random hexamers. The TCR beta CDR3 was amplified by immunoSEQ multiplex PCR across 54 Vbeta, 13 Jbeta. TCRdb processed the immunoSEQ multiplex PCR reads anew with MiXCR; each CDR3 protein has one entry. The sample shows more than 65,000 distinct CDR3 sequences, 95% of them seen only once.

The sequence was obtained from a human donor in good health. Sequencing input: CD8+ T cells from PBMCs. The chain has TRBV28 and TRBJ2-1, with D unclear. The DNA of the CDR3 is TGTGCCAGCAGTTTAGGGCTCTACAATGAGCAGTTCTTC. It yields the protein CASSLGLYNEQFF.